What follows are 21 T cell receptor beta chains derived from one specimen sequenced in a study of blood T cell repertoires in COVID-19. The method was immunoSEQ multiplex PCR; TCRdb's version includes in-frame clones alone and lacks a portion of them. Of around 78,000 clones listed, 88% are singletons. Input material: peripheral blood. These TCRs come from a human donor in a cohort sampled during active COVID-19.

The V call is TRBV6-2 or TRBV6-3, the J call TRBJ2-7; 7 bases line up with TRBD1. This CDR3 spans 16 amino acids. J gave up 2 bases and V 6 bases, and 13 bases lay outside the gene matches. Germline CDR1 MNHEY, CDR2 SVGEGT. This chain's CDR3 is CASSLTQTGPTYEQYF. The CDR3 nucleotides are TGTGCCAGCAGCCTGACCCAGACAGGGCCGACCTACGAGCAGTACTTC.

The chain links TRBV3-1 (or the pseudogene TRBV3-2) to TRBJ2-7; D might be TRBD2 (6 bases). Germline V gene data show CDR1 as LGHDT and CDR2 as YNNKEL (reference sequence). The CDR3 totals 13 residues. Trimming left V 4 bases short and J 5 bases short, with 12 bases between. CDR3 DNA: TGTGCCAGCAGCCTCTCTACGGGGGACGAGCAGTACTTC. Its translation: CASSLSTGDEQYF.

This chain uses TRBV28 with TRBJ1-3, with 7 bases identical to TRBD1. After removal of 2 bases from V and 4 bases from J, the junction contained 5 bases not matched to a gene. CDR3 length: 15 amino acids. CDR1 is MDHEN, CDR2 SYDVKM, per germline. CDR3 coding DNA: TGTGCCAGCAGTTTAGAGGGGGCTTGGGGAAACACCATATATTTT. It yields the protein CASSLEGAWGNTIYF.

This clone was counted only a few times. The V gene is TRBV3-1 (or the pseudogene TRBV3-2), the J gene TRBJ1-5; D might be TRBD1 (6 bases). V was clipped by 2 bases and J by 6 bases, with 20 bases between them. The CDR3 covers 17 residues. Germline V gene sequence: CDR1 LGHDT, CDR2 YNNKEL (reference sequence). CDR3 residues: CASSQKNGGGKGQPQHF. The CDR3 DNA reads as TGTGCCAGCAGCCAAAAAAATGGGGGGGGCAAGGGTCAGCCCCAGCATTTT.

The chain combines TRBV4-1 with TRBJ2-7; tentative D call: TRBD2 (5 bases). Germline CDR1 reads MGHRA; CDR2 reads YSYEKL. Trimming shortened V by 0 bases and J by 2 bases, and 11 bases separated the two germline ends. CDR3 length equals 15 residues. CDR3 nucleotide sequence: TGCGCCAGCAGCCAAGATTTTCGGGGAACCTACGAGCAGTACTTC. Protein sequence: CASSQDFRGTYEQYF.

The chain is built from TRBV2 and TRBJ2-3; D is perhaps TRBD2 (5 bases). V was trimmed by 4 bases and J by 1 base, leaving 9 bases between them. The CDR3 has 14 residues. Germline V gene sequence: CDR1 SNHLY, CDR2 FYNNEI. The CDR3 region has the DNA TGTGCCAGCAGTGGACTACTTCGCACAGATACGCAGTATTTT. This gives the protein CASSGLLRTDTQYF.

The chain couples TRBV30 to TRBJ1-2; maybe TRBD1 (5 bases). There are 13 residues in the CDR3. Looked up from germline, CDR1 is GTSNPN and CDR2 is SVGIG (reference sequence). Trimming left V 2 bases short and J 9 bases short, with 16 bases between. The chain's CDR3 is CAWSLKAGYSYTF. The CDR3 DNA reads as TGTGCCTGGAGTTTAAAAGCAGGGTACAGCTACACCTTC.

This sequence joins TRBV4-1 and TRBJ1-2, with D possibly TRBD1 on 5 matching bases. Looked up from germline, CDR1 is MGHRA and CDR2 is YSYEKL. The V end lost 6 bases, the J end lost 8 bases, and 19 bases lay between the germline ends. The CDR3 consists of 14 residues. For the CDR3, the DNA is TGCGCCAGCAGTCAGCTAACAGGCCCGCAGGGCTACACCTTC. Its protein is CASSQLTGPQGYTF.

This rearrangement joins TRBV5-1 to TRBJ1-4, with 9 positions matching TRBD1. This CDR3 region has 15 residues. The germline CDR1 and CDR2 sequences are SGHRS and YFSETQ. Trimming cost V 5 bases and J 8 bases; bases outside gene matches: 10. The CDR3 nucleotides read TGCGCCAGCAGAGGGAGTACAGGGGGCGCGGAAAAACTGTTTTTT. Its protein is CASRGSTGGAEKLFF.

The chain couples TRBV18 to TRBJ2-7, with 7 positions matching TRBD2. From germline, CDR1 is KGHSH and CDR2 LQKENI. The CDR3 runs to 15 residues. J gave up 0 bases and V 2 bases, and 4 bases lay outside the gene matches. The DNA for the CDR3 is TGTGCCAGCTCACCAGAGGCTAGCGGCTCCTACGAGCAGTACTTC. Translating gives CASSPEASGSYEQYF.

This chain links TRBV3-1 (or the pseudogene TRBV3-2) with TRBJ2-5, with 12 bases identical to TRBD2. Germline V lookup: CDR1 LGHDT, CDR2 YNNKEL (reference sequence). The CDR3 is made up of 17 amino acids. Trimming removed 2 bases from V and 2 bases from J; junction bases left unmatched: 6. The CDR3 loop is CASSQRGLAGFQETQYF. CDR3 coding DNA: TGTGCCAGCAGCCAACGAGGACTAGCGGGGTTTCAAGAGACCCAGTACTTC.

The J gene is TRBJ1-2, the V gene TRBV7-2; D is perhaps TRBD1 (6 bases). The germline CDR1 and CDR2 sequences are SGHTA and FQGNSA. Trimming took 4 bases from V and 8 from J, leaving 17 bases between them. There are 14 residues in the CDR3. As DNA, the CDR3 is TGTGCCAGCAGCTACACAGGGTTGCGACGAGGCTACACCTTC. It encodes CASSYTGLRRGYTF.

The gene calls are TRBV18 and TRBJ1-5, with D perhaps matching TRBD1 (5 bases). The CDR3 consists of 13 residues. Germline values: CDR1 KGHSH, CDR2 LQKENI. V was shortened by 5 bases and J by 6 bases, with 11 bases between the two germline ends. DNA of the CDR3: TGTGCCAGCTCAGACGCGGGGGGTCAGCCCCAGCATTTT. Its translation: CASSDAGGQPQHF.

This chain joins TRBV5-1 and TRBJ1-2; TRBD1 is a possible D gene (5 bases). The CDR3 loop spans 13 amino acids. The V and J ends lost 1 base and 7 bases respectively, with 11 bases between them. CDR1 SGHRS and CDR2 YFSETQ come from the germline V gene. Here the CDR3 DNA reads TGCGCCAGCAGCTTGCCAGGGTTAGGTGGCTACACCTTC. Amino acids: CASSLPGLGGYTF.

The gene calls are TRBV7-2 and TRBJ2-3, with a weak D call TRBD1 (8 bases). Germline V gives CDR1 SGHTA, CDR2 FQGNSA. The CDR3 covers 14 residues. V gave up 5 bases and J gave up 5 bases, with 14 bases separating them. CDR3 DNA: TGTGCCAGCAGCCCACAGGGGGGGGGAGATACGCAGTATTTT. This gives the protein CASSPQGGGDTQYF. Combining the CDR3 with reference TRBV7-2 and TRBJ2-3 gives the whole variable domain GAGVSQSPSNKVTEKGKDVELRCDPISGHTALYWYRQSLGQGLEFLIYFQGNSAPDKSGLPSDRFSAERTGGSVSTLTIQRTQQEDSAVYLCASSPQGGGDTQYFGPGTRLTVL.

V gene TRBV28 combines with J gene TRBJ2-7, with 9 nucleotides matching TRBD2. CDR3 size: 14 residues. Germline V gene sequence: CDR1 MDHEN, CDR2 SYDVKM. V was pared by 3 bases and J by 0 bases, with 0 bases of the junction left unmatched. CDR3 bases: TGTGCCAGCAGTTTTAGCGGGAGCTCCTACGAGCAGTACTTC. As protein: CASSFSGSSYEQYF.

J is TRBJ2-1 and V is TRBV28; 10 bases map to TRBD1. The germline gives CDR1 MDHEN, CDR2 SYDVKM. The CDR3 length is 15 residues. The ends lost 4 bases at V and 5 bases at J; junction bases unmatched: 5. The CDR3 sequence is CASSSPGTGDNEQFF. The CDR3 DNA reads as TGTGCCAGCAGTTCTCCCGGGACAGGGGACAATGAGCAGTTCTTC.

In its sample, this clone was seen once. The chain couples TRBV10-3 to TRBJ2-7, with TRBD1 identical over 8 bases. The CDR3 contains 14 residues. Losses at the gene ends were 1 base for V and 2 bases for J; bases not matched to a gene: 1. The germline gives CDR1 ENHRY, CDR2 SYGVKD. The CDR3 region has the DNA TGTGCCATCAGTGAGTTCAGGGGGCCCTACGAGCAGTACTTC. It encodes CAISEFRGPYEQYF.

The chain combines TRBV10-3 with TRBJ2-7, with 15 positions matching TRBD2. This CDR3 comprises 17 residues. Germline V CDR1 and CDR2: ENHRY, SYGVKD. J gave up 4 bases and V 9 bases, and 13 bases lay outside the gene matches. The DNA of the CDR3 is TGTGCCATTGCACCTGGACTAGCGGGAGGGCTCGCGTACGAGCAGTACTTC. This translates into CAIAPGLAGGLAYEQYF.

For the CDR3, the DNA is TGTGCCAGCTCACCCGACACGAACACTGAAGCTTTCTTT. Its translation is CASSPDTNTEAFF. The chain joins TRBV18 to TRBJ1-1; D is unresolved. The CDR3 is 13 residues long. The V end lost 3 bases, the J end lost 1 base, and 6 bases lay between the germline ends. Germline CDR1 and CDR2: KGHSH and LQKENI.

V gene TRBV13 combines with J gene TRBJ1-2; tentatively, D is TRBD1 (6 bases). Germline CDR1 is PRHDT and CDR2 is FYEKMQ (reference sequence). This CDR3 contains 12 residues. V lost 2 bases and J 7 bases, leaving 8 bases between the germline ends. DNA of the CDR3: TGTGCCAGCAGCTTAATGACAGGTGGCTACACCTTC. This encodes CASSLMTGGYTF.